This passage covers 24 T cell receptor beta chains from one sample sequenced in a study of blood T cell repertoires in COVID-19. Clones were sequenced by immunoSEQ multiplex PCR, and TCRdb holds only the in-frame ones, with some missing. The table shows some 270,000 clones, with approximately 85% occurring only once. Sequencing input: PBMCs or T cells enriched from blood (not recorded which). These receptors were obtained from a woman younger than 45 who had recovered from COVID-19.

This chain joins TRBV28 and TRBJ2-1; D uncertain. V lost 2 bases and J 0 bases, leaving 11 bases between the germline ends. The germline V gene has CDR1 MDHEN and CDR2 SYDVKM. CDR3 length equals 16 residues. CDR3 protein: CASSLVDSRSYNEQFF. The CDR3 DNA follows: TGTGCCAGCAGTTTAGTCGACTCCCGCTCCTACAATGAGCAGTTCTTC. The variable domain in full, completed from reference TRBV28 and TRBJ2-1, reads DVKVTQSSRYLVKRTGEKVFLECVQDMDHENMFWYRQDPGLGLRLIYFSYDVKMKEKGDIPEGYSVSREKKERFSLILESASTNQTSMYLCASSLVDSRSYNEQFFGPGTRLTVL.

The J gene is TRBJ2-2, the V gene TRBV2; TRBD2 aligns across 10 bases. The V and J ends lost 6 bases and 2 bases, in that order; junction bases with no gene match: 9. This CDR3 region has 17 residues. Germline-derived CDR1 and CDR2 are SNHLY and FYNNEI. CDR3 amino acids: CASRDLAGAINTGELFF. DNA for the CDR3: TGTGCCAGCAGGGACCTAGCGGGGGCTATCAACACCGGGGAGCTGTTTTTT.

This clone occurred once. At one end, the junction sequence differs from germline, possibly due to a read error. The genes are TRBV13 and TRBJ1-1; 7 nucleotides match TRBD1. This CDR3 has 14 amino acids. Looked up from germline, CDR1 is PRHDT and CDR2 is FYEKMQ (reference sequence). DNA of the CDR3: TGTGCCAGCAGCCTAGGGACAGTGAACACTGAAGCTTTCTTT. This gives the protein CASSLGTVNTEAFF.

The chain combines TRBV6-2 or TRBV6-3 with TRBJ1-1, with TRBD1 matching 8 bases. Germline CDR1 MNHEY, CDR2 SVGEGT. V lost 0 bases, J lost 3 bases, and 12 bases stayed unmatched. The CDR3 extends over 18 amino acids. The CDR3 DNA reads as TGTGCCAGCAGTTACTCGGGGCGACAGGGGTTTGTTCACACTGAAGCTTTCTTT. This sequence encodes CASSYSGRQGFVHTEAFF.

The gene calls are TRBV12-3 or TRBV12-4 and TRBJ2-1, with 8 bases lining up with TRBD2. The length of the CDR3 is 13 residues. V lost 5 bases to trimming and J lost 10 bases; unmatched junction nucleotides: 7. CDR3 residues: CASSNGGVREQFF. CDR3 nucleotides: TGTGCCAGCAGTAACGGGGGGGTGCGGGAGCAGTTCTTC.

This clone was counted once. The chain uses TRBV9 and TRBJ1-6; weak D call: TRBD1 (5 bases). From germline, CDR1 is SGDLS and CDR2 YYNGEE. V lost 3 bases, J lost 7 bases, and 8 bases lay in between. The CDR3 has 13 residues. The CDR3 region is CASSAEGNSPLHF. CDR3 nucleotide sequence: TGTGCCAGCAGCGCGGAGGGGAATTCACCCCTCCACTTT.

The chain is built from TRBV5-1 and TRBJ1-4, with D perhaps matching TRBD1 (6 bases). In germline, CDR1 is SGHRS, CDR2 YFSETQ. This CDR3 is built from 15 residues. V was clipped by 2 bases and J by 4 bases, with 12 bases between them. The CDR3: CASSLQGSGNEKLFF. The CDR3 DNA follows: TGCGCCAGCAGCTTACAGGGCTCGGGTAATGAAAAACTGTTTTTT. The entire variable domain, with the rest obtained from reference TRBV5-1 and TRBJ1-4, is as follows: KAGVTQTPRYLIKTRGQQVTLSCSPISGHRSVSWYQQTPGQGLQFLFEYFSETQRNKGNFPGRFSGRQFSNSRSEMNVSTLELGDSALYLCASSLQGSGNEKLFFGSGTQLSVL.

The CDR3 region is CSVGLLTGAEQYF. The CDR3 DNA is TGCAGCGTTGGCCTTCTCACCGGAGCCGAGCAGTACTTC. This rearrangement joins TRBV29-1 to TRBJ2-7; D is unclear. Germline CDR1 is SQVTM and CDR2 is ANQGSEA. The CDR3 totals 13 residues. V was shortened by 4 bases and J by 6 bases, with 16 bases between the two germline ends.

The chain links TRBV24-1 to TRBJ2-2, with TRBD2 matching 10 bases. Looked up from germline, CDR1 is KGHDR and CDR2 is SFDVKD. With 4 bases clipped from V and 7 bases from J, the junction kept 2 bases outside the gene matches. The CDR3 is made up of 14 amino acids. The CDR3 region is CATSEAGGVGELFF. The CDR3 nucleotides are TGTGCCACCAGTGAAGCGGGAGGGGTCGGGGAGCTGTTTTTT.

The J gene is TRBJ2-7, the V gene TRBV29-1; D uncertain. CDR3 length: 11 residues. Looked up from germline, CDR1 is SQVTM and CDR2 is ANQGSEA. The ends were cut back, 1 base at V and 3 bases at J, with 4 bases in the middle. CDR3 coding DNA: TGCAGCGTTGAAGCCGGCTACGAGCAGTACTTC. Amino acids: CSVEAGYEQYF.

This chain joins TRBV7-9 and TRBJ1-2, with D perhaps TRBD1 (5 bases). V lost 1 base and J 4 bases, leaving 16 bases between the germline ends. Looked up from germline, CDR1 is SEHNR and CDR2 is FQNEAQ (reference sequence). The length of the CDR3 is 16 residues. CDR3 amino acids: CASSLVSGVETYGYTF. The DNA for the CDR3 is TGTGCCAGCAGCTTAGTTTCGGGGGTGGAGACCTATGGCTACACCTTC.

The chain employs TRBV25-1 and TRBJ1-5; D gene uncertain. Trimming removed 8 bases at V and 2 bases at J, with 10 bases between. The CDR3 is 13 amino acids. Germline V gene lookup returns CDR1 MGHDK and CDR2 SYGVNS. CDR3 nucleotide sequence: TGTGCCAGCGCCTACGGGGGCAATCAGCCCCAGCATTTT. Protein product: CASAYGGNQPQHF.

This chain uses TRBV28 with TRBJ2-7; TRBD1 might be the D (7 bases). The CDR3 runs to 12 residues. Germline-derived CDR1 and CDR2 are MDHEN and SYDVKM. V was trimmed by 5 bases and J by 6 bases, leaving 11 bases between them. The DNA for the CDR3 is TGTGCCAGCAGTCCTCAGGGGGGCGAGCAGTACTTC. Its translation: CASSPQGGEQYF. Based on the CDR3 plus reference TRBV28 and TRBJ2-7, the full variable domain is DVKVTQSSRYLVKRTGEKVFLECVQDMDHENMFWYRQDPGLGLRLIYFSYDVKMKEKGDIPEGYSVSREKKERFSLILESASTNQTSMYLCASSPQGGEQYFGPGTRLTVT.

This clone is a singleton in its sample. The chain is built from TRBV9 and TRBJ2-3; 12 nucleotides align to TRBD2. Germline V gene lookup returns CDR1 SGDLS and CDR2 YYNGEE. The CDR3 extends over 16 amino acids. J was trimmed by 5 bases and V by 2 bases; bases with no gene match: 6. CDR3 nucleotide sequence: TGTGCCAGCAGCGTCCCCCTAGCGGGAGGGGAAGATACGCAGTATTTT. Its protein is CASSVPLAGGEDTQYF.

The V gene is TRBV29-1, the J gene TRBJ1-2; D call uncertain. Trimming shortened V by 6 bases and J by 4 bases, and 18 bases separated the two germline ends. The CDR3 contains 14 residues. CDR1 and CDR2 (germline): SQVTM, ANQGSEA. As DNA, the CDR3 is TGCAGCGTCATCCTTGAGGTCACCCCCTATGGCTACACCTTC. The encoded protein is CSVILEVTPYGYTF.

The chain joins TRBV9 to TRBJ1-1; TRBD1 might be the D (5 bases). The V end lost 3 bases, the J end lost 1 base, and 19 bases lay between the germline ends. CDR3 length: 17 amino acids. Germline V gene data show CDR1 as SGDLS and CDR2 as YYNGEE. The CDR3 DNA reads as TGTGCCAGCAGCGAGGGTGGGGCCCCAGGCCAGAACACTGAAGCTTTCTTT. Its protein is CASSEGGAPGQNTEAFF.

The chain couples TRBV30 to TRBJ2-3; unclear D gene. Germline values: CDR1 GTSNPN, CDR2 SVGIG (reference sequence). Trimming pared 4 bases from V and 2 bases from J, leaving 13 bases between. This CDR3 has 14 residues. The CDR3 coding sequence is TGTGCCTGGACACCGACTTCCCACACAGATACGCAGTATTTT. Translating it yields CAWTPTSHTDTQYF.

The chain combines TRBV15 with TRBJ1-2; possible D gene TRBD1, 5 bases. V was cut by 4 bases and J by 2 bases, with 11 bases left in between. Germline V lookup: CDR1 LNHNV, CDR2 YYDKDF (reference sequence). The CDR3 loop spans 14 amino acids. CDR3 loop: CATSKRGQNYGYTF. The DNA of the CDR3 is TGTGCCACCAGCAAAAGGGGCCAAAACTATGGCTACACCTTC.

The genes are TRBV25-1 and TRBJ2-1; D is possibly TRBD2 (7 bases). V was clipped by 8 bases and J by 6 bases, with 14 bases between them. The CDR3 contains 13 residues. The germline CDR1 and CDR2 sequences are MGHDK and SYGVNS. The DNA for the CDR3 is TGTGCCAGCCTGAGGGGGGGCAGCAATGAGCAGTTCTTC. This encodes CASLRGGSNEQFF.

The genes are TRBV2 and TRBJ1-2, with 7 bases matching TRBD1. The length of the CDR3 is 12 residues. The V gene's germline CDR1 is SNHLY and CDR2 FYNNEI. The J segment lost 8 bases and the V segment lost 6 bases, leaving 6 bases of the junction unmatched. The CDR3 region is CASRLDRAGYTF. CDR3 nucleotide sequence: TGTGCCAGCAGATTAGACAGGGCGGGCTACACCTTC.

The gene calls are TRBV14 and TRBJ2-1, with TRBD2 matching over 11 bases. Germline loops: CDR1 SGHDN, CDR2 FVKESK. This CDR3 has 18 residues. V dropped 0 bases and J dropped 3; count of bases not matched to a gene: 7. The CDR3 sequence: CASSQEGPGLAVYNEQFF. The CDR3 DNA follows: TGTGCCAGCAGCCAAGAGGGTCCGGGACTAGCGGTCTACAATGAGCAGTTCTTC.

This rearrangement joins TRBV11-3 to TRBJ2-7; TRBD2 matches at 14 bases. The germline CDR1 and CDR2 sequences are SGHNT and YENEEA. The CDR3 extends over 20 amino acids. J was trimmed by 0 bases and V by 9 bases; bases with no gene match: 19. This CDR3 is CASPFQGGTSGGLSSYEQYF. DNA of the CDR3: TGTGCCAGTCCCTTTCAGGGCGGGACTAGCGGGGGCCTGAGCTCCTACGAGCAGTACTTC.

The chain uses TRBV10-3 and TRBJ1-2, with no clear D. The CDR3 has 13 residues. Trimming left V 4 bases short and J 8 bases short, with 14 bases between. CDR1 and CDR2 (germline): ENHRY, SYGVKD. Written as DNA, the CDR3 is TGTGCCATCAGTGTAGGTCAAATGGGCGGCTACACCTTC. Amino acid sequence: CAISVGQMGGYTF.

The gene calls are TRBV6-1 and TRBJ2-2; 8 bases are shared with TRBD1. The trim removed 7 bases at V and 2 bases at J, leaving 6 bases unmatched. The CDR3 is 15 residues long. The germline gives CDR1 MNHNS, CDR2 SASEGT. The DNA for the CDR3 is TGTGCCAGCAACTGGGACAGGATCAACACCGGGGAGCTGTTTTTT. Translated, it gives CASNWDRINTGELFF.